Each of the 15 T cell receptor beta chains below was sequenced from the same sample in a study of blood T cell repertoires in COVID-19. TCRdb's copy holds only in-frame clones and misses some; the assay was immunoSEQ multiplex PCR. This sample has roughly 110,000 clones, with approximately 88% found just once. Sequenced: peripheral blood. All receptors derive from a woman between 70 and 85 years old with acute or convalescent COVID-19.

The chain uses TRBV11-2 and TRBJ2-7, with TRBD2 identical over 12 bases. The CDR3 length is 16 residues. Germline lookup yields CDR1 SGHAT and CDR2 FQNNGV. Trimming cost V 5 bases and J 2 bases; bases outside gene matches: 7. CDR3 DNA: TGTGCCAGCAGCCCGTCCCGACTAGCGGGAGCCTACGAGCAGTACTTC. Its protein product is CASSPSRLAGAYEQYF.

J is TRBJ1-5 and V is TRBV19; the D gene is possibly TRBD1 (6 bases). This CDR3 spans 15 amino acids. Trimming took off 5 bases at V and 6 bases at J, with 17 bases between the two ends. Germline lookup yields CDR1 LNHDA and CDR2 SQIVND (reference sequence). The CDR3 coding sequence is TGTGCCAGTAGTGGGGCAGGGGCGAGGGTTCAGCCCCAGCATTTT. This encodes CASSGAGARVQPQHF.

The genes are TRBV27 and TRBJ1-4, with 8 nucleotides matching TRBD1. Unmatched junction bases numbered 8, after V lost 5 bases and J lost 6 bases. The length of the CDR3 is 15 residues. Germline V lookup: CDR1 MNHEY, CDR2 SMNVEV (reference sequence). CDR3 sequence: CASSKTGVPDEKLFF. In nucleotides, the CDR3 is TGTGCCAGCAGTAAGACAGGGGTTCCAGATGAAAAACTGTTTTTT.

In its sample, this clone was seen a few times. The chain has TRBV20-1 and TRBJ2-5, with D uncertain. V lost 5 bases and J 5 bases, leaving 9 bases between the germline ends. This CDR3 has 11 amino acids. Germline CDR1 and CDR2: DFQATT and SNEGSKA (reference sequence). CDR3 in amino acids: CSAGPEETQYF. CDR3 sequence (DNA): TGCAGTGCTGGTCCGGAGGAGACCCAGTACTTC.

This chain connects TRBV19 to TRBJ2-7; unclear D gene. V shed 4 bases and J shed 7 bases, with 8 bases lying between them. The CDR3 consists of 11 residues. Germline V gene sequence: CDR1 LNHDA, CDR2 SQIVND (reference sequence). The CDR3 DNA reads as TGTGCCAGTAGTACAGGTCAAGAGCAGTACTTC. This encodes CASSTGQEQYF. The full variable domain, its missing parts supplied by reference TRBV19 and TRBJ2-7, is DGGITQSPKYLFRKEGQNVTLSCEQNLNHDAMYWYRQDPGQGLRLIYYSQIVNDFQKGDIAEGYSVSREKKESFPLTVTSAQKNPTAFYLCASSTGQEQYFGPGTRLTVT.

J is TRBJ2-5 and V is TRBV3-1 (or the pseudogene TRBV3-2); TRBD2 matches 10 bases. Germline CDR1 is LGHDT and CDR2 is YNNKEL (reference sequence). The CDR3 totals 14 residues. Trimming took 4 bases from V and 2 from J; bases not matched to a gene: 1. The CDR3 is CASSPAGGQETQYF. The CDR3 DNA sequence: TGTGCCAGCAGCCCAGCGGGGGGGCAAGAGACCCAGTACTTC.

The chain's CDR3 is CASSPGQMRGYTF. DNA for the CDR3: TGTGCCAGCAGTCCGGGACAGATGAGGGGTTACACCTTC. V gene TRBV28 combines with J gene TRBJ1-2; 7 bases agree with TRBD1. This CDR3 spans 13 amino acids. Germline CDR1 MDHEN, CDR2 SYDVKM. J lost 11 bases, V lost 5 bases, and 11 bases had no gene match.

The gene calls are TRBV29-1 and TRBJ2-5, with TRBD2 identical over 8 bases. Germline assignment: CDR1 SQVTM and CDR2 ANQGSEA. The CDR3 runs to 14 residues. J gave up 6 bases and V 6 bases, and 12 bases lay outside the gene matches. CDR3 sequence: CSVSLNGGGQTQYF. CDR3 sequence (DNA): TGCAGCGTCTCCCTTAACGGGGGGGGGCAGACCCAGTACTTC.

The J gene is TRBJ2-5, the V gene TRBV24-1; possible D gene TRBD1, 5 bases. CDR3 length: 13 amino acids. Trimming removed 5 bases at V and 7 bases at J, with 13 bases between. Germline V CDR1 and CDR2: KGHDR, SFDVKD. The CDR3 DNA reads TGTGCCACCAGTGCCACTGGTCAGGGGACCCAGTACTTC. It encodes CATSATGQGTQYF.

This chain joins TRBV19 and TRBJ1-3; unclear D gene. CDR3 length: 16 amino acids. V lost 10 bases to trimming and J lost 3 bases, with 22 bases between them. Germline V gene lookup returns CDR1 LNHDA and CDR2 SQIVND (reference sequence). CDR3 protein: CATKPAGGPVGNTIYF. The CDR3 coding sequence is TGTGCCACTAAACCCGCCGGAGGGCCAGTTGGAAACACCATATATTTT.

The rearrangement uses TRBV3-1 (or the pseudogene TRBV3-2) and TRBJ1-2; TRBD1 is a possible D gene (5 bases). V lost 0 bases, J lost 7 bases, and 12 bases lay in between. CDR1 is LGHDT, CDR2 YNNKEL, per germline (reference sequence). The CDR3 is made up of 14 amino acids. CDR3 sequence: CASSQDPQGSGYTF. The CDR3 coding sequence is TGTGCCAGCAGCCAAGATCCCCAGGGAAGTGGCTACACCTTC.

This chain links TRBV18 with TRBJ2-7, with 10 bases aligning to TRBD1. Germline V gene data show CDR1 as KGHSH and CDR2 as LQKENI. The trim removed 5 bases at V and 5 bases at J, leaving 12 bases unmatched. The CDR3 length is 16 residues. The chain's CDR3 is CASSSSGTGDVNEQYF. The CDR3 region has the DNA TGTGCCAGCTCATCATCCGGGACAGGGGACGTCAACGAGCAGTACTTC. Looking up the rest from reference TRBV18 and TRBJ2-7 gives the full variable domain: NAGVMQNPRHLVRRRGQEARLRCSPMKGHSHVYWYRQLPEEGLKFMVYLQKENIIDESGMPKERFSAEFPKEGPSILRIQQVVRGDSAAYFCASSSSGTGDVNEQYFGPGTRLTVT.

This chain connects TRBV2 to TRBJ1-1; 10 bases map to TRBD1. The CDR3 spans 13 residues. CDR1 and CDR2 from the germline V gene are SNHLY and FYNNEI. V gave up 5 bases and J gave up 7 bases; unmatched junction bases: 4. The CDR3 here is CASSTGTGVEAFF. As DNA, the CDR3 is TGTGCCAGCAGTACCGGGACAGGGGTTGAAGCTTTCTTT.

The chain links TRBV19 to TRBJ1-4; 12 nucleotides line up with TRBD1. This CDR3 spans 13 amino acids. The V gene end was trimmed by 9 bases and the J gene end by 10 bases; junction bases not matched to a gene: 6. Germline loops: CDR1 LNHDA, CDR2 SQIVND (reference sequence). DNA for the CDR3: TGTGCCAGCGGGACAGGGGGCATGGTAAAACTGTTTTTT. Translating it yields CASGTGGMVKLFF.

This sequence joins TRBV6-1 and TRBJ2-2; D is uncertain. Trimming took 6 bases from V and 8 from J, leaving 13 bases between them. The CDR3 sequence is 13 residues long. Germline V gives CDR1 MNHNS, CDR2 SASEGT. Here the CDR3 DNA reads TGTGCCAGCAGCCGGGTGTCTTCGGGGGAGCTGTTTTTT. Protein product: CASSRVSSGELFF.